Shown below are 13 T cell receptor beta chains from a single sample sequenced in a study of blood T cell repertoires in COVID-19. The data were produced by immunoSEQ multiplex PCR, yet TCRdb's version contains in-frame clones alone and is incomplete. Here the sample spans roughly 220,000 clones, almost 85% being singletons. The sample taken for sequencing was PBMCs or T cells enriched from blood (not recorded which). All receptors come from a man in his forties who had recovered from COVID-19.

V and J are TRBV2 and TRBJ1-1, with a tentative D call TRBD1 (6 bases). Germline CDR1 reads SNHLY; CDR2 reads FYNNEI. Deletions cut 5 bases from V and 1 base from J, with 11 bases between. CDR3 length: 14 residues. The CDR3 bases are TGTGCCAGCAGTATTGGACAGACGAACACTGAAGCTTTCTTT. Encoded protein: CASSIGQTNTEAFF.

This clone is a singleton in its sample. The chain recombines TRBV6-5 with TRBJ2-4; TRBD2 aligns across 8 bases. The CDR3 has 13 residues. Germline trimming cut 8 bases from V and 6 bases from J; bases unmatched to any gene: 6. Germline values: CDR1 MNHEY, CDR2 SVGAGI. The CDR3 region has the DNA TGTGCCAGCTCCCCGGGAGGGATAAACATTCAGTACTTC. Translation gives CASSPGGINIQYF.

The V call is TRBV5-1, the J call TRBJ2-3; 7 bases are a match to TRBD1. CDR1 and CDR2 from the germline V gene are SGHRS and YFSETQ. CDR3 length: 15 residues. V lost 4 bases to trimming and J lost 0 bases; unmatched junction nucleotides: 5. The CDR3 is CASSPQGPSTDTQYF. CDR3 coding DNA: TGCGCCAGCAGCCCACAGGGGCCCAGCACAGATACGCAGTATTTT.

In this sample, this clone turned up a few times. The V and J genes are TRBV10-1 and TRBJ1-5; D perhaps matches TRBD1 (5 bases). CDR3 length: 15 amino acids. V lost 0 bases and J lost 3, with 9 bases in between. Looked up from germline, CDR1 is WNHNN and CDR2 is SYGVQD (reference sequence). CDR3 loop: CASSESEGANQPQHF. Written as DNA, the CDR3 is TGCGCCAGCAGTGAGTCCGAAGGGGCCAATCAGCCCCAGCATTTT.

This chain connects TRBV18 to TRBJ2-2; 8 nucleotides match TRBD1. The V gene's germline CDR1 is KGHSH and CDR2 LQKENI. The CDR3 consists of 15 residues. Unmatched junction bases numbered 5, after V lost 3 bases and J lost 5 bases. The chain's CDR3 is CASSPERQGTGELFF. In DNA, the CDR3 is TGTGCCAGCTCACCTGAAAGACAGGGGACCGGGGAGCTGTTTTTT.

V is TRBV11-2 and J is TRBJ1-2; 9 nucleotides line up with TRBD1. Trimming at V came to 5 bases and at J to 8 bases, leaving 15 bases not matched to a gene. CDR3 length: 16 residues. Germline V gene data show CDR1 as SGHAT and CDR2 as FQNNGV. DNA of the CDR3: TGTGCCAGCAGCCGGGGGTTAACAGGGGGCGCGGAGGGCTACACCTTC. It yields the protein CASSRGLTGGAEGYTF.

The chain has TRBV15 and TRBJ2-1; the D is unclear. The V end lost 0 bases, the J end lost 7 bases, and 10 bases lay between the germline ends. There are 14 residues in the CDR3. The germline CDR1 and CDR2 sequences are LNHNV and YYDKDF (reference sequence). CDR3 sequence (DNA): TGTGCCACCAGCAGAGATCTAGTAGATAATGAGCAGTTCTTC. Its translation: CATSRDLVDNEQFF.

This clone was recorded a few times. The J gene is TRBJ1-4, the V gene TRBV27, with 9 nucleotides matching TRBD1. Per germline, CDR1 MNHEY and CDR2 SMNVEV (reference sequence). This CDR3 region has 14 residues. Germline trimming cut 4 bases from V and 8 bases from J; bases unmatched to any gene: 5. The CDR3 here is CASSSTGGWEKLFF. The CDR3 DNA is TGTGCCAGCAGTTCGACAGGGGGATGGGAAAAACTGTTTTTT.

CDR3 residues: CASMRLPYEQYF. CDR3 nucleotides: TGTGCCAGCATGAGGCTTCCCTACGAGCAGTACTTC. V is TRBV6-5 and J is TRBJ2-7; D is unclear. Trimming shortened V by 7 bases and J by 2 bases, and 9 bases separated the two germline ends. CDR3 size: 12 residues. The germline V gene has CDR1 MNHEY and CDR2 SVGAGI.

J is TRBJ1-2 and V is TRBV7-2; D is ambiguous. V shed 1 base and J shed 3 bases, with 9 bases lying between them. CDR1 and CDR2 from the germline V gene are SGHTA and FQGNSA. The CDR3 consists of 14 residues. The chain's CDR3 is CASSLGAAYYGYTF. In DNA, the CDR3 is TGTGCCAGCAGCTTAGGCGCGGCCTACTATGGCTACACCTTC.

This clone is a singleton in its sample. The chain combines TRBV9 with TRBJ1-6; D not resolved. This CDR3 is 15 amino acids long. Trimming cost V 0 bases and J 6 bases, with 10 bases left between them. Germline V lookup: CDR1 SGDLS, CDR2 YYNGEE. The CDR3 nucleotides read TGTGCCAGCAGCGTAGTGGGCCGATTTAATTCACCCCTCCACTTT. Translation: CASSVVGRFNSPLHF.

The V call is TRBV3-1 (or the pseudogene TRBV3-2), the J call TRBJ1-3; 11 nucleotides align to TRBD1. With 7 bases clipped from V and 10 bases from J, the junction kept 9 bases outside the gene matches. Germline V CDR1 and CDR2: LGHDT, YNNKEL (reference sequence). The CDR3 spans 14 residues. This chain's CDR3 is CASTKGTGGRTIYF. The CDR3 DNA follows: TGTGCCAGCACCAAGGGGACAGGGGGAAGGACCATATATTTT.

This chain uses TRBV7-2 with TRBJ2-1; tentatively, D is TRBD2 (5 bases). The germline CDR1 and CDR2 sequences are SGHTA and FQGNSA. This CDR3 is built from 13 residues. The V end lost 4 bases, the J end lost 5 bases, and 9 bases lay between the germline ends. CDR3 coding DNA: TGTGCCAGCAGCTCGGGGAAAAACAATGAGCAGTTCTTC. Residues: CASSSGKNNEQFF.